The 11 T cell receptor beta chains below come from one sample, sequenced in a study of vaccination effects on CD4 cells after COVID-19. Expansion with viral peptide pools was applied to antigen-specific CD4+ T cells by the ViraFEST assay prior to sequencing. When around ten days of culture had elapsed, CD4+ T cells were isolated. Nucleocapsid antibody tests were negative, and the vaccine recipients had no prior SARS-CoV-2 infection. Profiling relied on immunoSEQ multiplex PCR, and the TCRdb table lists in-frame clones only, not all of them. This sample has roughly 75,000 clones; around 76% occur once, and the top ten carry over 4%. Their antigens are not known. Sequencing was performed on CD4+ T cells from PBMCs cultured with HCoV-OC43 spike peptides, taken before COVID-19 vaccination. Subset described: HCoV-OC43 spike overlapping peptide pool stimulation. The receptors derive from a human donor who received a COVID-19 vaccine.

The rearrangement links TRBV2 to TRBJ1-3, with D hard to call. The CDR3 contains 13 residues. Germline V gene lookup returns CDR1 SNHLY and CDR2 FYNNEI. Trimming pared 3 bases from V and 2 bases from J, leaving 5 bases between. The CDR3 region has the DNA TGTGCCAGCAGTGATCGGGCTGGAAACACCATATATTTT. Encoded protein: CASSDRAGNTIYF.

The J gene is TRBJ1-5, the V gene TRBV6-5; no clear D. Germline assignment: CDR1 MNHEY and CDR2 SVGAGI. The CDR3 loop spans 15 amino acids. Trimming pared 6 bases from V and 0 bases from J, leaving 12 bases between. DNA of the CDR3: TGTGCCAGCAGGGGCAACCCTTATAGCAATCAGCCCCAGCATTTT. Translation: CASRGNPYSNQPQHF.

The rearrangement uses TRBV18 and TRBJ2-1; TRBD2 might be the D (5 bases). The CDR3 extends over 15 amino acids. The germline V gene encodes CDR1 KGHSH and CDR2 LQKENI. V was clipped by 7 bases and J by 5 bases, with 18 bases between them. CDR3 protein: CASCLTATRDNEQFF. The CDR3 region has the DNA TGTGCCAGCTGCTTAACAGCCACGAGGGACAATGAGCAGTTCTTC.

The chain has TRBV12-2 and TRBJ2-7; TRBD1 was called by the table and not checked on the DNA. TRBV12-2 is classified as a pseudogene. The CDR3 runs to 18 residues. The CDR3 reads CASRFSSGTGGQSREQYV. CDR3 sequence (DNA): TGTGCAAGTCGCTTTTCCTCCGGGACAGGGGGCCAGTCGCGCGAGCAGTACGTC.

The V call is TRBV7-8, the J call TRBJ2-7; 8 nucleotides agree with TRBD1. The V gene's germline CDR1 is SGHVS and CDR2 FQNEAQ. The junction had 6 bases not matched to a gene; V was cut back by 5 bases and J by 6 bases. The CDR3 is 13 residues long. The CDR3 DNA sequence: TGTGCCAGCAGCGTCAAGACAGGGGCCGAGCAGTACGTC. Its translation is CASSVKTGAEQYV.

The chain couples TRBV24-1 to TRBJ2-7; no firm D call. Germline assignment: CDR1 KGHDR and CDR2 SFDVKD. This CDR3 region has 16 residues. V shed 5 bases and J shed 0 bases, with 16 bases lying between them. CDR3 region: CATSVVERFRSYEQYV. CDR3 DNA: TGTGCCACCAGTGTTGTGGAAAGGTTTCGCTCCTACGAGCAGTACGTC.

This sequence joins TRBV3-1 (or the pseudogene TRBV3-2) and TRBJ1-2; D is unresolved. From germline, CDR1 is LGHDT and CDR2 YNNKEL (reference sequence). V lost 2 bases and J 4 bases, leaving 5 bases between the germline ends. The length of the CDR3 is 12 residues. CDR3 loop: CASSQLGYGYTF. CDR3 DNA sequence: TGTGCCAGCAGCCAACTTGGCTATGGCTACACCTTC.

The chain is built from TRBV27 and TRBJ1-2; TRBD1 aligns across 8 bases. V gave up 2 bases and J gave up 8 bases; unmatched junction bases: 4. Germline CDR1 MNHEY, CDR2 SMNVEV (reference sequence). The CDR3 sequence is 13 residues long. In DNA form, the CDR3 reads TGTGCCAGCAGTTTACAGGGGGCGCGGGGCTACACCTTC. This sequence encodes CASSLQGARGYTF.

The rearrangement joins TRBV6-9 to TRBJ1-5; weak D call: TRBD1 (5 bases). The ends were cut back, 4 bases at V and 6 bases at J, with 19 bases in the middle. Germline V gene lookup returns CDR1 MNHGY and CDR2 SVAAGI. CDR3 length: 16 residues. This CDR3 is CASSSMERGGSQPQHF. The CDR3 DNA reads as TGTGCCAGCAGTTCCATGGAGAGGGGCGGAAGTCAGCCCCAGCATTTT.

This clone was seen a few times. This rearrangement joins TRBV5-1 to TRBJ1-4; D call uncertain. Germline values: CDR1 SGHRS, CDR2 YFSETQ. V lost 1 base and J 0 bases, leaving 4 bases between the germline ends. This CDR3 is built from 14 residues. CDR3 sequence: CASSLSATNEKLFF. The CDR3 DNA is TGCGCCAGCAGCTTGTCTGCAACTAATGAAAAACTGTTTTTT.

This chain links TRBV24-1 with TRBJ2-3, with D possibly being TRBD1 (5 bases). CDR1 and CDR2 (germline): KGHDR, SFDVKD. This CDR3 has 17 amino acids. The V gene lost 1 base and the J gene lost 2 bases, with 15 bases spanning the gap. This CDR3 is CATSDFSQGALTDTQYF. The CDR3 coding sequence is TGTGCCACCAGTGATTTTTCGCAGGGCGCACTCACAGATACGCAGTATTTT.